The 25 T cell receptor beta chains presented below share a single source sample, sequenced in a study of blood T cells in healthy people across ages. Primers used in a second PCR of roughly 6 to 12 cycles were a sample-barcoded 5' primer and a J-beta primer mix. Using its own MiXCR run on the 5' RACE reads, TCRdb lists one record per CDR3 protein. The sample lists 580,000 or so distinct CDR3 sequences, 45% to 55% occurring once. Sequences were obtained from blood. Every receptor here comes from an elderly man in good health.

This clonotype turned up a few times. The chain recombines TRBV4-3 with TRBJ2-5, with TRBD2 matching 8 bases. Germline V gene lookup returns CDR1 LGHNA and CDR2 YSLEER. V gave up 4 bases and J gave up 2 bases; unmatched junction bases: 3. The length of the CDR3 is 14 residues. The CDR3 DNA reads as TGCGCCAGCAGCCGGACTAGCCTTCAAGAGACCCAGTACTTC. This gives the protein CASSRTSLQETQYF.

The chain has TRBV27 and TRBJ2-7; 7 nucleotides agree with TRBD1. The CDR3 is 14 residues long. Germline V CDR1 and CDR2: MNHEY, SMNVEV (reference sequence). The trim removed 10 bases at V and 3 bases at J, leaving 12 bases unmatched. The CDR3 bases are TGTGCCACCTCGATTCCGGGACAGCTCTACGAGCAGTACTTC. Encoded protein: CATSIPGQLYEQYF.

This chain uses TRBV10-3 with TRBJ2-5; D may be TRBD1 or TRBD2 (5 bases each). This CDR3 is built from 13 residues. Germline V gives CDR1 ENHRY, CDR2 SYGVKD. The ends were cut back, 6 bases at V and 5 bases at J, with 13 bases in the middle. This chain's CDR3 is CAIRPEWGETQYF. CDR3 coding DNA: TGTGCCATCAGGCCCGAGTGGGGGGAGACCCAGTACTTC.

The chain combines TRBV12-3 or TRBV12-4 with TRBJ2-7, with unresolved D. V gave up 6 bases and J gave up 7 bases, with 25 bases separating them. This CDR3 spans 16 amino acids. The CDR3 coding sequence is TGTGCCAGCAGCCCGAACACGCCCGGAATCTCGAAGGAGCAGTACTTC. Encoded protein: CASSPNTPGISKEQYF.

This clonotype has only a few counts. The V and J genes are TRBV5-1 and TRBJ2-5; TRBD1 aligns across 8 bases. CDR3 length: 14 residues. V lost 0 bases, J lost 5 bases, and 3 bases stayed unmatched. Germline V gene lookup returns CDR1 SGHRS and CDR2 YFSETQ. CDR3 protein: CASSLETGEETQYF. In DNA, the CDR3 is TGCGCCAGCAGCTTGGAGACAGGGGAGGAGACCCAGTACTTC.

V is TRBV9 and J is TRBJ1-6; D possibly corresponds to TRBD1 (6 bases). The CDR3 consists of 14 residues. Germline-derived CDR1 and CDR2 are SGDLS and YYNGEE. Trimming stripped 4 bases from V and 9 bases from J, with 14 bases between. DNA of the CDR3: TGTGCCAGCAGCATCAGGGGTAAGGGTTCACCCCTCCACTTT. Protein: CASSIRGKGSPLHF.

This clonotype was recorded many times. The CDR3 sequence is CASSFYRGRGDTQYF. CDR3 bases: TGTGCCAGCAGTTTCTACAGGGGGCGAGGGGATACGCAGTATTTT. This chain links TRBV6-5 with TRBJ2-3, with TRBD1 matching 9 bases. V lost 4 bases, J lost 6 bases, and 8 bases stayed unmatched. CDR1 and CDR2 (germline): MNHEY, SVGAGI. This CDR3 is 15 amino acids long.

This chain links TRBV7-2 with TRBJ2-7; D may correspond to TRBD1 or TRBD2 (5 bases each). The CDR3 consists of 14 residues. Germline CDR1 is SGHTA and CDR2 is FQGNSA. The germline V and J ends were trimmed by 5 bases and 2 bases, with 13 bases remaining between them. The CDR3 coding sequence is TGTGCCAGCAGCCGGGACCCCGGGCCCTACGAGCAGTACTTC. Amino acid sequence: CASSRDPGPYEQYF.

The rearrangement links TRBV6-2 or TRBV6-3 to TRBJ2-7; 9 bases match TRBD1. CDR1 MNHEY and CDR2 SVGEGT come from the germline V gene. V was pared by 6 bases and J by 1 base, with 10 bases of the junction left unmatched. This CDR3 has 16 residues. Here the CDR3 reads CASRNPTGGFSYEQYF. In DNA, the CDR3 is TGTGCCAGCAGAAACCCCACAGGGGGCTTTTCCTACGAGCAGTACTTC.

V and J are TRBV3-1 and TRBJ2-5; TRBD2 matches at 8 bases. The CDR3 is made up of 16 amino acids. Trimming took 2 bases from V and 3 from J; bases not matched to a gene: 8. The germline CDR1 and CDR2 sequences are LGHDT and YNNKEL (reference sequence). The CDR3 region has the DNA TGTGCCAGCAGCCAAAGGTATACTAGCGGTAAAGAGACCCAGTACTTC. This codes for CASSQRYTSGKETQYF.

This clonotype was detected many times. The CDR3 DNA sequence: TGTGCCAGCAGCGAGGCCGAGACCCAGTACTTC. Residues: CASSEAETQYF. V is TRBV7-9 and J is TRBJ2-5; D gene ambiguous. This CDR3 region has 11 residues. Trimming cost V 5 bases and J 5 bases, with 6 bases left between them. The germline V gene has CDR1 SEHNR and CDR2 FQNEAQ (reference sequence).

The CDR3 region is CASSLAARQGQETQYF. In DNA, the CDR3 is TGCGCCAGCAGCTTGGCCGCCCGGCAGGGTCAAGAGACCCAGTACTTC. The gene calls are TRBV5-1 and TRBJ2-5; D may be TRBD1 (5 bases). Trimming took off 0 bases at V and 2 bases at J, with 14 bases between the two ends. CDR1 is SGHRS, CDR2 YFSETQ, per germline. This CDR3 is 16 amino acids long.

The table lists this clonotype with a few counts. The V gene is TRBV7-2, the J gene TRBJ2-3; 10 nucleotides agree with TRBD2. This CDR3 spans 15 amino acids. Germline V gene lookup returns CDR1 SGHTA and CDR2 FQGNSA. The V gene end was trimmed by 3 bases and the J gene end by 4 bases; junction bases not matched to a gene: 4. The CDR3 bases are TGTGCCAGCAGCTTTAGCGGGGGGACGGCAGATACGCAGTATTTT. This sequence encodes CASSFSGGTADTQYF. Drawing the rest from reference TRBV7-2 and TRBJ2-3, the complete variable domain is GAGVSQSPSNKVTEKGKDVELRCDPISGHTALYWYRQSLGQGLEFLIYFQGNSAPDKSGLPSDRFSAERTGGSVSTLTIQRTQQEDSAVYLCASSFSGGTADTQYFGPGTRLTVL.

The chain links TRBV27 to TRBJ1-2; tentative D call: TRBD1 (6 bases). CDR3 length: 15 residues. Trimming shortened V by 2 bases and J by 2 bases, and 12 bases separated the two germline ends. Per the germline V gene, CDR1 is MNHEY and CDR2 is SMNVEV (reference sequence). Here the CDR3 reads CASSLGGARNYGYTF. In DNA, the CDR3 is TGTGCCAGCAGTTTAGGGGGGGCGCGAAACTATGGCTACACCTTC.

The sample holds a few counts of this clonotype. The chain recombines TRBV18 with TRBJ1-1, with a weak D call TRBD1 (5 bases). Germline CDR1 KGHSH, CDR2 LQKENI. Deletions cut 3 bases from V and 4 bases from J, with 18 bases between. The CDR3 runs to 16 residues. In DNA form, the CDR3 reads TGTGCCAGCTCACCTGGACATGGGGTTTTAGGCACTGAAGCTTTCTTT. This translates into CASSPGHGVLGTEAFF. The full variable domain, with the rest looked up from reference TRBV18 and TRBJ1-1, is NAGVMQNPRHLVRRRGQEARLRCSPMKGHSHVYWYRQLPEEGLKFMVYLQKENIIDESGMPKERFSAEFPKEGPSILRIQQVVRGDSAAYFCASSPGHGVLGTEAFFGQGTRLTVV.

This clonotype was detected a few times. The gene calls are TRBV10-3 and TRBJ1-1; TRBD1 matches 12 bases. Germline assignment: CDR1 ENHRY and CDR2 SYGVKD. The trim removed 5 bases at V and 0 bases at J, leaving 19 bases unmatched. This CDR3 spans 21 amino acids. CDR3 in amino acids: CAISPSRGDRGRLLLNTEAFF. For the CDR3, the DNA is TGTGCCATCAGTCCCTCCCGGGGGGACAGGGGGCGATTATTGCTGAACACTGAAGCTTTCTTT.

This clonotype showed up just a few times. The chain uses TRBV12-3 or TRBV12-4 and TRBJ2-3; D is unresolved. The CDR3 consists of 16 residues. Trimming stripped 7 bases from V and 0 bases from J, with 17 bases between. The CDR3 here is CASTSWAQASTDTQYF. CDR3 nucleotide sequence: TGTGCCAGCACTTCTTGGGCCCAGGCTAGCACAGATACGCAGTATTTT.

The V gene is TRBV7-2, the J gene TRBJ2-3; the match to TRBD2 covers 11 bases. The V segment lost 11 bases and the J segment 5 bases; nucleotides outside the gene matches: 6. The CDR3 has 13 amino acids. Germline CDR1 is SGHTA and CDR2 is FQGNSA. The DNA for the CDR3 is TGTGCCCGGCGGGGACTAGCGGTAGATACGCAGTATTTT. It specifies CARRGLAVDTQYF.

As for this clonotype: A junction boundary mismatches the germline segment, possibly from a read error. This chain uses TRBV6-5 with TRBJ2-5; 7 bases align to TRBD2. The CDR3 length is 14 residues. Germline CDR1 MNHEY, CDR2 SVGAGI. CDR3 sequence reads: CASSDSRLAHEQYF. CDR3 bases: TGTGCCAGCAGTGACTCCCGACTAGCACATGAGCAGTACTTC.

This clonotype has just one count. The chain recombines TRBV2 with TRBJ2-2; D unclear. The germline CDR1 and CDR2 sequences are SNHLY and FYNNEI. This CDR3 region has 14 residues. Trimming removed 0 bases at V and 6 bases at J, with 8 bases between. The CDR3 here is CASSEALGSGELFF. For the CDR3, the DNA is TGTGCCAGCAGTGAAGCGCTTGGATCCGGGGAGCTGTTTTTT.

This clonotype was detected only once. The chain has TRBV3-1 and TRBJ1-2; the match to TRBD1 covers 8 bases. The V segment lost 4 bases and the J segment 7 bases; nucleotides outside the gene matches: 8. The CDR3 contains 14 residues. Per germline, CDR1 LGHDT and CDR2 YNNKEL (reference sequence). The CDR3 protein is CASSPGQATSGYTF. CDR3 nucleotide sequence: TGTGCCAGCAGCCCGGGACAGGCGACGAGTGGCTACACCTTC.

The chain recombines TRBV7-6 with TRBJ2-3; 14 bases are a match to TRBD2. The CDR3 is 14 residues long. Germline V gene data show CDR1 as SGHVS and CDR2 as FNYEAQ. The junction had 9 bases not matched to a gene; V was cut back by 5 bases and J by 14 bases. CDR3 DNA: TGTGCCAGCAGCCCCGCCCTGGGACTAGCGGGGGTGTATTTT. It translates to CASSPALGLAGVYF.

Notes on this clonotype: At one boundary the junction diverges from the germline segment, which might be a read error. The chain links TRBV10-3 to TRBJ2-1; D unresolved. Per the germline V gene, CDR1 is ENHRY and CDR2 is SYGVKD. The CDR3 is 15 residues long. The CDR3 protein is CTISELNPSYNEQFF. In nucleotides, the CDR3 is TGTACCATCAGTGAGTTGAACCCTAGCTACAATGAGCAGTTCTTC.

This clonotype was seen more than once but under ten times. This chain uses TRBV20-1 with TRBJ2-7; no reliable D call. The V gene's germline CDR1 is DFQATT and CDR2 SNEGSKA (reference sequence). V lost 0 bases to trimming and J lost 0 bases, with 9 bases between them. The CDR3 spans 14 residues. CDR3 sequence: CSARDLEPSYEQYF. CDR3 sequence (DNA): TGCAGTGCTAGAGACCTAGAACCCTCCTACGAGCAGTACTTC.

This sequence joins TRBV20-1 and TRBJ2-7, with D perhaps TRBD1 or TRBD2 (5 bases each). Matching the DNA end better, TRBJ2-5 makes the J call doubtful. The CDR3 consists of 14 residues. Germline V lookup: CDR1 DFQATT, CDR2 SNEGSKA (reference sequence). The CDR3, as DNA: TGCAGTGCCCAGAGAGGGGTTAGGGGAGAGACCCAGTACTTC. Translation gives CSAQRGVRGETQYF.